This section outlines one T cell receptor (beta chain) sequence together with its context. What this receptor recognizes is not known. Base qualities are not at hand, and no much larger clone is one base apart. The data belong to a study of OX40 agonist ivuxolimab in advanced cancers. At the level of the whole study: Ivuxolimab was an agonistic, fully human IgG2 monoclonal antibody directed against OX40 (CD134), a costimulatory receptor. Intravenous ivuxolimab was administered to patients every 2 weeks at six dose levels: 0.01, 0.1, 0.3, 1.5, 3 and 10 mg/kg. Of the approximately 50 dose-escalation patients, hepatocellular carcinoma was present in around 19, melanoma in around 15, renal cell carcinoma in 9 and head and neck cancer in 9. In the dose-escalation cohort, 82.7% of patients were male, and the mean age was approximately 60 years with a range of roughly 20 to 79. Patients were allowed to have had prior anti-PD-1, anti-PD-L1 or anti-CTLA-4 therapy, and 40% to 45% of the dose-escalation patients had previously received checkpoint inhibitors. Partial responses occurred in three dose-escalation patients, of whom one had hepatocellular carcinoma and two had cutaneous melanoma. The point of sequencing TCRbeta in the periphery was to test whether ivuxolimab changed TCR sequence diversity and drove clonal T-cell expansion. The paper describes the monotherapy dose-escalation part (N = 52 patients) of the phase I trial of ivuxolimab.

Genomic DNA was isolated from the sorted cells so that the TCRbeta CDR3 region could be sequenced. TCRbeta CDR3 regions were sequenced using the immunoSEQ Assay. Held by TCRdb, this immuneACCESS table contains in-frame sequences only and omits some clones. Under half of the omission traces to an unresolved V gene where checked; the cause of the rest is unknown. The sample table lists about 70,000 clones, 86% of them with a count of one. Of the sample, roughly 8.2% is held by the ten largest clones. The trial excluded patients who had a history of autoimmune disease or were on systemic immunosuppression. Peripheral blood for TCR sequencing was drawn from every dose cohort at baseline, at cycle 4 day 1 and at cycle 7 day 1. Samples were obtained from an open-label, multicenter, first-in-human phase I dose-escalation trial of ivuxolimab. Adults with locally advanced or metastatic melanoma, renal cell, hepatocellular, or head and neck squamous cell carcinoma were enrolled in the trial. Before TCR sequencing, CD4+ T cells and CD8+ T cells from peripheral blood were sorted into separate populations.

General findings and caveats noted by the study authors: At doses of 0.1 to 3.0 mg/kg, clonal expansion of both CD4+ and CD8+ blood T cells was observed from baseline to week 6. Low levels of normalized T-cell clonal expansion were also shown by some nonresponding patients. After ivuxolimab, more expanded clones were found on average in CD8+ T cells than in CD4+ T cells. Which antigens the clonally expanded peripheral T cells were specific for was not determined. In partial responders in the 0.1-3.0 mg/kg groups, normalized peripheral clonal expansion was found to be among the lowest, especially among CD8+ T cells.

This TCR was sampled from an adult with an advanced solid tumor such as melanoma, head and neck, liver or kidney cancer. The sample here was CD4+ or CD8+ T cells sorted from blood, taken in a trial of the OX40 agonist ivuxolimab.

The CDR3 region: CASLGGAPWETEAFF. The DNA sequence is given as TGTGCCAGCCTGGGCGGGGCACCCTGGGAGACTGAAGCTTTCTTT. In this chain, TRBV28 is recombined with TRBJ1-1; possibly the D gene is TRBD1, per 5 matching bases. The cysteine opens and the phenylalanine closes a CDR3 of 15 amino acids. Only CDR3 DNA is held: 45 bases, read in frame from base 1. The CDR1 and CDR2 encoded by the germline V gene are MDHEN and SYDVKM. V is pared back by 8 bases and J by 5 bases, with 21 bases lying between the germline termini.